This T cell receptor beta chain was identified during a study of blood T cell repertoires in COVID-19 (dated by TCRdb to between 2020 and 2021). With respect to the entire study: Samples covering the acute and convalescent phases of COVID-19 were provided by collaborators in the United States, Italy and Spain. The prospective study material was composed of cDNA or gDNA derived from T cells, B-cell-depleted T cells, or PBMCs. The dataset comprised deeply sampled blood TCRbeta repertoires from subjects exposed to, actively infected with, or recovered from COVID-19. The repertoires were released in a freely available public database meant as a resource for research on the immune response to SARS-CoV-2. The samples were drawn from the first 160 participants of the ongoing ImmuneRACE study and from 1,254 subjects provided by 6 global collaborators. Sample metadata almost always included a de-identified subject ID, COVID-19 status, age in years and sex. Where HLA class I and class II types were available, the types were taken from metadata supplied by the sample provider, not from assay-based typing. What the study reported, not specific to this receptor: How much clinical and demographic metadata was included differed by source and by participant, and the metadata was provided uncurated.

The immunoSEQ Assay, a bias-controlled multiplex PCR, was used to amplify TCRbeta CDR3 regions from genomic DNA. Regarding the original processing steps: The number of nucleated cells in each sample was estimated from the amplification of reference gene primers within the assay. To quantify the absolute abundance of each unique TCRbeta CDR3 rearrangement, sequence reads were collapsed and filtered. For each sample, productive Simpson clonality was calculated as the square root of Simpson's diversity index across productive rearrangements. TCRdb limited this immuneACCESS table to in-frame rearrangements with V and J called. A share of clones is missing; checked studies link under half to unresolved V genes, and the rest is unexplained. The V and J calls and clone size come from that table; D and trimming were worked out from the DNA. The sample table holds fewer than 250,000 clones, of which approximately 91% were seen once. Roughly 2.5% of the sample is taken by the ten largest.

As for this clone: The clone's antigen remains unknown. Within one base of it there is no much larger clone, and no base qualities were kept.

CDR1 and CDR2 (DFQATT, SNEGSKA) derive from the germline V gene (reference sequence). The CDR3 measures 14 amino acids from cysteine to phenylalanine. Only the CDR3 part of the read is kept: 42 bases, read in frame from the first base. V is trimmed back by 3 bases and J by 10 bases, and the junction contains 6 bases that no gene match accounts for. Whole blood was collected in K2EDTA tubes by collaborating institutions according to the institutions' own protocols. For TCRbeta analysis, collaborators shipped samples as frozen whole blood, isolated PBMCs, or DNA extracted from either of those sample types.

This sequence was found in a woman aged 60-75 years with acute or convalescent COVID-19. The sequencing sample was made of peripheral blood. The V and J segments used are TRBV20-1 and TRBJ1-6; TRBD1 agrees with 10 junctional bases. The sequence in DNA is TGCAGTGCTAGTGGGGGACAGGGGAGGTCACCCCTCCACTTT. The translation is CSASGGQGRSPLHF.